This passage covers 30 T cell receptor beta chains from one sample sequenced in a study of tumor and adjacent non-tumor tissue in lung cancer. This sample's RNA came from whole unsorted tissue. The library came from three nested PCR rounds adapted from ARM-PCR protocols. One entry per CDR3 protein, called by TCRdb with MiXCR from the multiplex PCR reads. Seen here are more than 120,000 distinct CDR3 sequences, roughly 66% observed once, and the top ten hold roughly 20%. Sequenced material: lung tumor tissue. The receptors stem from a man aged 60 to 75 with small cell lung cancer.

Turning to this clonotype: A single base separates this from a much larger clone, so it may be a read error. The chain carries TRBV20-1 and TRBJ2-5; no clear D. The CDR3 loop spans 12 amino acids. Trimming pared 3 bases from V and 5 bases from J, leaving 10 bases between. The germline CDR1 and CDR2 sequences are DFQATT and SNEGSKA (reference sequence). The CDR3: CSASSGWETQYF. CDR3 bases: TGCAGTGCTAGCTCTGGGTGGGAGACCCAGTACTTC.

The rearrangement links TRBV6-1 to TRBJ2-7; D tentatively reads TRBD1 or TRBD2 (5 bases each). V lost 3 bases, J lost 2 bases, and 17 bases lay in between. Germline CDR1 is MNHNS and CDR2 is SASEGT. This CDR3 region has 16 residues. The CDR3 nucleotides are TGTGCCAGCAGTGATTTGGACATGACTACCACCTACGAGCAGTACTTC. Translation: CASSDLDMTTTYEQYF.

A word on this clonotype: This may be a read error: a much more frequent sequence differs by one nucleotide. V is TRBV20-1 and J is TRBJ2-1; D is perhaps TRBD2 (6 bases). Trimming left V 6 bases short and J 9 bases short, with 18 bases between. Germline CDR1 reads DFQATT; CDR2 reads SNEGSKA (reference sequence). The length of the CDR3 is 13 residues. The CDR3 reads CSATVAVRGEQFF. The CDR3, as DNA: TGCAGTGCAACAGTAGCGGTTAGGGGTGAGCAGTTCTTC.

This sequence joins TRBV5-1 and TRBJ2-7; 7 bases fit TRBD2. Germline-derived CDR1 and CDR2 are SGHRS and YFSETQ. V lost 0 bases and J lost 2; bases outside the gene matches: 8. CDR3 length equals 16 residues. CDR3 region: CASSLAPSGTTYEQYF. The DNA for the CDR3 is TGCGCCAGCAGCTTGGCCCCTAGCGGCACAACCTACGAGCAGTACTTC.

Remarks on this clonotype: One end of the junction does not line up with germline, which may come from a read error. The CDR3 coding sequence is TGTGCTAGCAGCCTTACCCCCGGGGCAGAGACCCAGTACTTC. It encodes CASSLTPGAETQYF. This rearrangement joins TRBV13 to TRBJ2-5, with D possibly being TRBD1 or TRBD2 (5 bases each). This CDR3 region has 14 residues. CDR1 PRHDT and CDR2 FYEKMQ come from the germline V gene (reference sequence).

This rearrangement joins TRBV20-1 to TRBJ1-1; the D gene is possibly TRBD1 (5 bases). Germline CDR1 is DFQATT and CDR2 is SNEGSKA (reference sequence). Trimming shortened V by 5 bases and J by 3 bases, and 10 bases separated the two germline ends. This CDR3 region has 12 residues. The CDR3 reads CSACGDDTEAFF. CDR3 in DNA: TGCAGTGCTTGTGGGGACGACACTGAAGCTTTCTTT.

This clonotype was found a few times. This chain uses TRBV5-6 with TRBJ2-1, with 7 positions matching TRBD2. Germline CDR1 is SGHDT and CDR2 is YYEEEE. The CDR3 runs 15 residues. The V segment lost 3 bases and the J segment 1 base; nucleotides outside the gene matches: 4. CDR3 DNA sequence: TGTGCCAGCAGCTCGCTAGCGGCATCCTACAATGAGCAGTTCTTC. Its translation: CASSSLAASYNEQFF.

This clonotype was counted once. The gene calls are TRBV6-5 and TRBJ1-2; D not certain. This CDR3 spans 12 amino acids. Trimming cost V 6 bases and J 9 bases, with 14 bases left between them. Germline V gene lookup returns CDR1 MNHEY and CDR2 SVGAGI. CDR3 nucleotide sequence: TGTGCCAGCAGGGCGGCTGCGGCATGCTACACCTTC. Residues: CASRAAAACYTF.

Concerning this clonotype: The junction does not match germline at one end; this may be a read error. The chain joins TRBV6-1 to TRBJ2-3; possible D gene TRBD1, 6 bases. The CDR3 spans 15 residues. Germline V CDR1 and CDR2: MNHNS, SASEGT. CDR3 nucleotides: TGTGACAGCAGCGAGGGGGAGTATACCACAGATACGCAGTATTTT. Its translation is CDSSEGEYTTDTQYF.

The rearrangement uses TRBV11-1 and TRBJ2-7; D might be TRBD2 (6 bases). CDR1 is SGHAT and CDR2 is FQDESV in the germline V gene (reference sequence). V was clipped by 9 bases and J by 8 bases, with 17 bases between them. CDR3 length equals 12 residues. The CDR3 DNA is TGTGCCAGTAGCGGACATGGGCGCAAGCAGTACTTC. It encodes CASSGHGRKQYF.

With regard to this clonotype: A read error is likely, as this CDR3 ends without the conserved phenylalanine or tryptophan. V and J are TRBV11-2 and TRBJ2-1; D uncertain. V lost 0 bases and J lost 3, with 9 bases in between. This CDR3 has 15 residues. Germline V gene sequence: CDR1 SGHAT, CDR2 FQNNGV. Here the CDR3 reads CASSLDRADYNEQFL. As DNA, the CDR3 is TGTGCCAGCAGCTTAGACCGCGCGGACTACAATGAGCAGTTCCTC.

About this clonotype itself: In this CDR3 the conserved last residue, phenylalanine or tryptophan, is missing, so a read error is likely. The chain combines TRBV20-1 with TRBJ2-7, with 9 bases identical to TRBD1. The V gene's germline CDR1 is DFQATT and CDR2 SNEGSKA (reference sequence). This CDR3 spans 14 amino acids. The junction had 8 bases not matched to a gene; V was cut back by 3 bases and J by 5 bases. CDR3 sequence (DNA): TGCAGTGCTAGCGTGGGACAGGGAATAGACGAGCAGTACTTA. Translation: CSASVGQGIDEQYL.

Notes on this clonotype: Sequence at one end of the junction differs from germline and may be a read error. For the CDR3, the DNA is TGTGCCAGTAGTTCCCTAGCGGGGCCTGGGGATAAGCAGTTCTTC. Translating gives CASSSLAGPGDKQFF. The V call is TRBV12-3 or TRBV12-4, the J call TRBJ2-1; 9 nucleotides align to TRBD2. The CDR3 runs 15 residues.

This clonotype was counted at least ten times. The V gene is TRBV28, the J gene TRBJ2-2, with D tentatively TRBD1 (5 bases). Trimming removed 4 bases from V and 2 bases from J, with 11 bases in between. CDR3 length equals 15 residues. Looked up from germline, CDR1 is MDHEN and CDR2 is SYDVKM. This CDR3 reads CASSWIQGNTGELFF. CDR3 bases: TGTGCCAGCAGTTGGATCCAGGGAAACACCGGGGAGCTGTTTTTT.

As regards this clonotype: The germline gene is not matched at one end of the junction; a read error may be the cause. The chain recombines TRBV12-3 or TRBV12-4 with TRBJ2-2, with D possibly matching TRBD1 (7 bases). The length of the CDR3 is 13 residues. The CDR3: CSSSSGGPGELFF. The CDR3 DNA is TGTTCCAGTAGCTCAGGGGGGCCCGGGGAGCTGTTTTTT.

With respect to this clonotype: One end of the junction varies from germline; a read error may be responsible. The gene calls are TRBV30 and TRBJ1-4; the match to TRBD1 covers 8 bases. Germline CDR1 reads GTSNPN; CDR2 reads SVGIG (reference sequence). This CDR3 region has 14 residues. CDR3 coding DNA: TGTGTCTGGAGCTCGAGGACAGGGATTGAAAAACTGTTTTTT. As protein: CVWSSRTGIEKLFF.

Worth noting for this clonotype: At one end, the junction sequence differs from germline, possibly due to a read error. V usage is TRBV11-3 and J usage is TRBJ1-1; D uncertain. The CDR3 length is 15 residues. The germline V gene encodes CDR1 SGHNT and CDR2 YENEEA. CDR3: CASKSGTGLNAEAFF. DNA for the CDR3: TGTGCCAGCAAGTCAGGCACCGGTCTGAACGCTGAAGCTTTCTTT.

As regards this clonotype: A junction boundary mismatches the germline segment, possibly from a read error. The rearrangement joins TRBV6-5 to TRBJ2-3; D is possibly TRBD1 (5 bases). This CDR3 has 13 amino acids. CDR1 and CDR2 from the germline V gene are MNHEY and SVGAGI. DNA for the CDR3: TGTGCGAGCAGTCGCCAAGAGACAGATGCGCAGTATTTT. Translation gives CASSRQETDAQYF.

Turning to this clonotype: Given a much more abundant clone one base away, this may be a read error. The V and J genes are TRBV29-1 and TRBJ2-7; TRBD1 matches at 9 bases. Germline-derived CDR1 and CDR2 are SQVTM and ANQGSEA. The CDR3 covers 13 residues. The CDR3, as DNA: TGCAGCGTTGACGGGACAGGGCCCTACGAGCAGCACTTC. It encodes CSVDGTGPYEQHF.

With respect to this clonotype: The final CDR3 position lacks the conserved phenylalanine or tryptophan, pointing to a likely read error. V usage is TRBV20-1 and J usage is TRBJ1-1; 9 nucleotides line up with TRBD1. CDR3 length equals 13 residues. V lost 6 bases and J lost 3; bases outside the gene matches: 5. Germline assignment: CDR1 DFQATT and CDR2 SNEGSKA (reference sequence). The CDR3 nucleotides read TGCAGTGCGAACAGGGGGCTAGACACTGAAGCTTTCCTT. It specifies CSANRGLDTEAFL.

The CDR3 DNA is TGTGCCAGCAGCCAACGGACGGAGTGTGGCACAGATACGCAGTATTTT. As protein: CASSQRTECGTDTQYF. The chain combines TRBV11-3 with TRBJ2-3; D gene ambiguous. V gave up 5 bases and J gave up 1 base, with 16 bases separating them. This CDR3 contains 16 residues. Looked up from germline, CDR1 is SGHNT and CDR2 is YENEEA.

About this clonotype itself: At one end, the junction sequence differs from germline, possibly due to a read error. The gene calls are TRBV4-2 and TRBJ2-2, with D possibly being TRBD2 (5 bases). The CDR3 extends over 15 amino acids. Germline V gene data show CDR1 as LGHNA and CDR2 as YNFKEQ. CDR3 protein: CASSQNASGSGELFF. The CDR3 bases are TGTGCCAGTAGCCAAAACGCATCGGGGTCCGGAGAGCTGTTTTTT.

A remark on this clonotype: A much bigger clone sits one base away, suggesting this may be a read error. The rearrangement links TRBV6-6 to TRBJ1-5; D uncertain. The V gene's germline CDR1 is MNHNY and CDR2 SVGAGI (reference sequence). CDR3 length equals 12 residues. In DNA form, the CDR3 reads TGTGCCGGCAGTACCGGGGATCAGCCCCAGCATTTT. Its translation is CAGSTGDQPQHF.

As for this clonotype: Sequence at one end of the junction differs from germline and may be a read error. The CDR3 region is CASSFTGGGTDMQYF. As DNA, the CDR3 is TGTGCCAGCAGTTTCACAGGGGGAGGCACAGATATGCAGTATTTT. The chain is built from TRBV6-6 and TRBJ2-3; TRBD1 aligns across 8 bases. The CDR3 totals 15 residues. The germline V gene has CDR1 MNHNY and CDR2 SVGAGI (reference sequence).

About this clonotype: The CDR3 carries no conserved terminal phenylalanine or tryptophan, so it likely arises from a read error. V gene TRBV11-2 combines with J gene TRBJ2-2; no firm D call. The CDR3 has 12 amino acids. Germline-derived CDR1 and CDR2 are SGHAT and FQNNGV. V shed 6 bases and J shed 6 bases, with 8 bases lying between them. CDR3 DNA sequence: TGTGCCAGCAGATATATGCCCGGGGAGCTGTTTTTG. Translation: CASRYMPGELFL.

With regard to this clonotype: Because the CDR3 is missing its conserved closing phenylalanine or tryptophan, this is likely a read error. CDR3 DNA sequence: TGTGCCAGCAGCTTGGTTGGGGGGAATCAGCCCCAGCATTTG. Protein: CASSLVGGNQPQHL. The rearrangement uses TRBV5-5 and TRBJ1-5; the D gene is possibly TRBD1 (5 bases). V lost 0 bases and J 4 bases, leaving 8 bases between the germline ends. Germline CDR1 SGHKS, CDR2 YYEKEE (reference sequence). CDR3 length equals 14 residues.

On this clonotype itself: Possible read error: a much larger clone is one base away. The rearrangement links TRBV20-1 to TRBJ1-4; 8 positions agree with TRBD1. CDR1 is DFQATT, CDR2 SNEGSKA, per germline (reference sequence). CDR3 length equals 15 residues. The CDR3 sequence is CRARDPGRTGEKLFF. The CDR3, as DNA: TGCCGTGCTAGAGATCCAGGCAGGACAGGGGAAAAACTGTTTTTT.

Points on this clonotype: Without the conserved terminal phenylalanine or tryptophan, this CDR3 likely stems from a read error. The limits of the CDR3 on the DNA are not certain, so only TCRdb's listed CDR3 is given. V and J are TRBV11-3 and TRBJ2-1; TRBD2, the table's D call, was not compared with the DNA. A total of 15 residues make up the CDR3, ends included. Germline V CDR1 and CDR2: SGHNT, YENEEA. The CDR3 sequence is CASSLGAGLSNEQLY.

As to this clonotype: This may be a read error: a much more frequent sequence differs by one nucleotide. The J gene is TRBJ2-7, the V gene TRBV5-1; the match to TRBD1 covers 7 bases. CDR1 and CDR2 from the germline V gene are SGHRS and YFSETQ. The CDR3 loop spans 14 amino acids. CDR3 sequence: CANSLDRAHYEQYF. CDR3 nucleotide sequence: TGCGCCAACAGCCTCGACAGGGCCCACTACGAGCAGTACTTC. Full variable domain (outside the CDR3, taken from reference TRBV5-1 and TRBJ2-7): KAGVTQTPRYLIKTRGQQVTLSCSPISGHRSVSWYQQTPGQGLQFLFEYFSETQRNKGNFPGRFSGRQFSNSRSEMNVSTLELGDSALYLCANSLDRAHYEQYFGPGTRLTVT.

The V call is TRBV6-1, the J call TRBJ2-1; 7 bases align to TRBD1. The CDR3 runs to 15 residues. The V gene's germline CDR1 is MNHNS and CDR2 SASEGT. Trimming at V came to 5 bases and at J to 5 bases, leaving 9 bases not matched to a gene. CDR3 amino acids: CASSYGTDTDNEQFF. CDR3 coding DNA: TGTGCCAGCAGTTATGGGACAGACACGGACAATGAGCAGTTCTTC.